Listed below are T cell receptor beta chains from one sample, sequenced in a study of cytomegalovirus exposure and HLA in healthy donors. Sequenced by immunoSEQ multiplex PCR; TCRdb stores in-frame clones only, minus some. The sample yields some 64,000 clones, 90% to 96% seen once. Sequenced: PBMCs. The receptors derive from a young woman in good health and CMV-seronegative. Both conserved end residues are part of each CDR3. A D gene is named only where the DNA matches it firmly. Clone size is stated in some rows and not others, as once, few, many or a class when expanded.

once	-	TRBV12-2	TRBJ1-5	CASRLGSRDRENHSNQPQHF	TGTGCAAGTCGCTTAGGGTCCCGGGACAGGGAAAACCATAGCAATCAGCCCCAGCATTTT
-	-	TRBV5-4	TRBJ1-2	CASRMGGDYGYTF	TGTGCCAGCAGAATGGGGGGGGACTATGGCTACACCTTC
-	-	TRBV28	TRBJ2-2	CASSLPPVGAGELFF	TGTGCCAGCAGTTTACCCCCCGTAGGGGCCGGGGAGCTGTTTTTT
-	-	TRBV5-4	TRBJ2-1	CASSLGIEVPYNEQFF	TGTGCCAGCAGCTTGGGTATCGAGGTGCCCTACAATGAGCAGTTCTTC
once	TRBD2	TRBV9	TRBJ2-3	CASSPHGGDSADTQYF	TGTGCCAGCAGCCCCCACGGGGGGGATAGTGCAGATACGCAGTATTTT
-	-	TRBV30	TRBJ2-3	CAWSVTGRGTDTQYF	TGTGCCTGGAGTGTAACAGGGAGGGGTACAGATACGCAGTATTTT
few	-	TRBV19	TRBJ1-1	CASSRGRGMNTEAFF	TGTGCCAGTAGCCGGGGGAGGGGCATGAACACTGAAGCTTTCTTT
-	-	TRBV29-1	TRBJ1-2	CSVEAPGRDDGYTF	TGCAGCGTTGAAGCCCCGGGGAGGGACGATGGCTACACCTTC
-	TRBD1	TRBV9	TRBJ2-5	CASSGMTGAGGVWETQYF	TGTGCCAGCAGCGGCATGACAGGGGCCGGAGGGGTATGGGAGACCCAGTACTTC
-	TRBD2	TRBV29-1	TRBJ2-7	CSVEGGEGAFYEQYF	TGCAGCGTTGAAGGGGGGGAGGGAGCCTTCTACGAGCAGTACTTC
-	-	TRBV10-1	TRBJ2-2	CASSGASPFTGELFF	TGCGCCAGCAGTGGGGCTAGCCCTTTCACCGGGGAGCTGTTTTTT
-	-	TRBV21-1	TRBJ2-7	CASSKGGDYEQYF	TGTGCCAGCAGCAAAGGAGGAGATTACGAGCAGTACTTC
-	TRBD1	TRBV5-6	TRBJ2-5	CASSPGDRWGETQYF	TGTGCCAGCAGCCCAGGGGACAGGTGGGGGGAGACCCAGTACTTC
-	-	TRBV30	TRBJ2-1	CAWSVGVAGRGNEQFF	TGTGCCTGGAGTGTTGGGGTTGCGGGGAGGGGGAATGAGCAGTTCTTC
-	-	TRBV4-1	TRBJ2-7	CASSQGSFVYEQYF	TGCGCCAGCAGCCAAGGAAGCTTTGTGTACGAGCAGTACTTC
-	TRBD1	TRBV2	TRBJ1-5	CASRQGGRGRHQHF	TGTGCCAGCAGGCAAGGGGGCAGGGGGCGCCACCAGCATTTT
-	TRBD1	TRBV28	TRBJ2-7	CASSPPGTGSYEQYF	TGTGCCAGCAGCCCCCCCGGGACAGGGTCCTACGAGCAGTACTTC
-	TRBD1	TRBV11-2	TRBJ2-2	CASSFGADRAATGELFF	TGTGCCAGCAGCTTTGGGGCCGACAGGGCCGCCACCGGGGAGCTGTTTTTT
-	-	TRBV5-4	TRBJ2-7	CASSLEGAGEQYF	TGTGCCAGCAGCTTGGAGGGGGCGGGGGAGCAGTACTTC
-	TRBD1	TRBV7-9	TRBJ1-2	CASSPRDRVDGYTF	TGTGCCAGCAGCCCCAGGGACAGGGTCGATGGCTACACCTTC
once	TRBD1	TRBV6-1	TRBJ2-7	CASSGRDRGLEQYF	TGTGCCAGCAGTGGCCGGGACAGGGGGCTCGAGCAGTACTTC
-	-	TRBV19	TRBJ2-5	CASSMGPLYQETQYF	TGTGCCAGTAGTATGGGGCCCCTGTACCAAGAGACCCAGTACTTC
-	TRBD2	TRBV7-3	TRBJ2-2	CASSLGPSGGDTGELFF	TGTGCCAGCAGCTTAGGGCCTAGCGGGGGAGACACCGGGGAGCTGTTTTTT
-	-	TRBV6-4	TRBJ1-1	CASSDGESTEAFF	TGTGCCAGCAGTGACGGGGAGTCCACTGAAGCTTTCTTT
-	TRBD1	TRBV9	TRBJ1-1	CASSAGQGAFF	TGTGCCAGCAGCGCTGGACAGGGGGCTTTCTTT
-	TRBD2	TRBV27	TRBJ2-5	CASKPGGRQETQYF	TGTGCCAGCAAGCCCGGGGGGAGACAAGAGACCCAGTACTTC
-	TRBD1	TRBV5-4	TRBJ1-1	CASSEGQTNTEAFF	TGTGCCAGCAGCGAGGGACAGACGAACACTGAAGCTTTCTTT
-	TRBD1	TRBV5-1	TRBJ1-1	CASSPGQGRNTEAFF	TGCGCCAGCAGCCCCGGACAGGGGCGGAACACTGAAGCTTTCTTT
-	TRBD2	TRBV7-9	TRBJ2-7	CASSLGLADFYEQYF	TGTGCCAGCAGCTTAGGGCTAGCGGATTTCTACGAGCAGTACTTC
-	-	TRBV11-2	TRBJ2-5	CASSFPGETQYF	TGTGCCAGCAGCTTTCCCGGGGAGACCCAGTACTTC
-	TRBD2	TRBV6-1	TRBJ2-3	CASSEGGLAGVPTITDTQYF	TGTGCCAGCAGTGAAGGGGGACTAGCGGGAGTCCCAACGATCACAGATACGCAGTATTTT
-	-	TRBV14	TRBJ1-2	CASSPRRGDGYTF	TGTGCCAGCAGCCCAAGACGGGGGGATGGCTACACCTTC
-	-	TRBV25-1	TRBJ2-3	CASSDQMERDTQYF	TGTGCCAGCAGTGACCAAATGGAGAGAGATACGCAGTATTTT
-	-	TRBV29-1	TRBJ2-1	CSVARGTYNEQFF	TGCAGCGTTGCCAGGGGAACCTACAATGAGCAGTTCTTC
-	-	TRBV10-3	TRBJ1-5	CAISAAGRNQPQHF	TGTGCCATCAGTGCGGCAGGGAGGAATCAGCCCCAGCATTTT
-	-	TRBV6-5	TRBJ1-2	CASSYQLGNYGYTF	TGTGCCAGCAGTTACCAACTCGGGAACTATGGCTACACCTTC
-	-	TRBV28	TRBJ2-1	CASAILGGSAYNEQFF	TGTGCCAGCGCCATATTGGGGGGATCGGCCTACAATGAGCAGTTCTTC
-	-	TRBV7-9	TRBJ2-5	CASSPRYSGDDQETQYF	TGTGCCAGCAGCCCCAGATATAGCGGAGACGACCAAGAGACCCAGTACTTC
-	-	TRBV27	TRBJ2-2	CASSLSWHLNTGELFF	TGTGCCAGCAGTTTATCGTGGCACCTTAACACCGGGGAGCTGTTTTTT
-	TRBD2	TRBV5-1	TRBJ2-1	CASSLPGGFGLAGANVWFF	TGCGCCAGCAGCTTGCCTGGGGGGTTCGGGCTAGCGGGGGCAAATGTTTGGTTCTTC
-	-	TRBV7-9	TRBJ1-1	CASTLGGMNTEAFF	TGTGCCAGCACCTTGGGGGGAATGAACACTGAAGCTTTCTTT
-	-	TRBV4-1	TRBJ2-7	CASSPAGTLSEQYF	TGCGCCAGCAGCCCCGCCGGGACTCTTTCCGAGCAGTACTTC
-	TRBD2	TRBV7-6	TRBJ2-3	CASSLGVAGGLTDTQYF	TGTGCCAGCAGCTTAGGGGTGGCGGGGGGCCTCACAGATACGCAGTATTTT
once	TRBD2	TRBV5-5	TRBJ2-7	CASSFGTSARDYEQYF	TGTGCCAGCAGCTTTGGGACTAGCGCGAGAGACTACGAGCAGTACTTC
-	-	TRBV7-3	TRBJ2-2	CASSLRSGIAPSNTGELFF	TGTGCCAGCAGCTTAAGGTCAGGGATCGCCCCATCAAACACCGGGGAGCTGTTTTTT
-	-	TRBV6-5	TRBJ1-1	CASTRGGANTEAFF	TGTGCCAGCACCCGGGGGGGCGCGAACACTGAAGCTTTCTTT
-	-	TRBV7-9	TRBJ2-7	CASSSTPGVYEQYF	TGTGCCAGCAGCTCAACCCCAGGGGTCTACGAGCAGTACTTC
-	TRBD2	TRBV28	TRBJ2-5	CASSPAGVRETQYF	TGTGCCAGCAGTCCCGCGGGGGTCCGAGAGACCCAGTACTTC
-	-	TRBV10-2	TRBJ1-1	CASRAGAGAEAFF	TGCGCCAGCAGGGCAGGGGCGGGGGCTGAAGCTTTCTTT
-	-	TRBV5-6	TRBJ1-2	CASSLGPWGGTNNYGYTF	TGTGCCAGCAGCTTGGGCCCCTGGGGGGGGACCAATAACTATGGCTACACCTTC
-	-	TRBV18	TRBJ2-1	CASSPPLPSNEQFF	TGTGCCAGCTCACCACCTCTCCCCAGCAATGAGCAGTTCTTC
-	TRBD1	TRBV15	TRBJ2-2	CATRYTGVVGELFF	TGTGCCACCAGATATACAGGGGTAGTCGGGGAGCTGTTTTTT
-	TRBD1	TRBV28	TRBJ2-7	CASSLPDRDLHEQYF	TGTGCCAGCAGCTTGCCCGACAGGGATCTCCACGAGCAGTACTTC
-	-	TRBV19	TRBJ1-2	CASSRGEYYGYTF	TGTGCCAGTAGTCGCGGGGAGTACTATGGCTACACCTTC
-	TRBD1	TRBV18	TRBJ1-3	CASSPTRGQGPDTIYF	TGTGCCAGCTCACCGACCCGGGGACAGGGGCCGGACACCATATATTTT
-	-	TRBV9	TRBJ2-1	CASSGGHGAYNEQFF	TGTGCCAGCAGCGGGGGACATGGGGCGTACAATGAGCAGTTCTTC
once	-	TRBV7-3	TRBJ1-1	CASSPTSGEAFF	TGTGCCAGCAGCCCAACAAGTGGTGAAGCTTTCTTT